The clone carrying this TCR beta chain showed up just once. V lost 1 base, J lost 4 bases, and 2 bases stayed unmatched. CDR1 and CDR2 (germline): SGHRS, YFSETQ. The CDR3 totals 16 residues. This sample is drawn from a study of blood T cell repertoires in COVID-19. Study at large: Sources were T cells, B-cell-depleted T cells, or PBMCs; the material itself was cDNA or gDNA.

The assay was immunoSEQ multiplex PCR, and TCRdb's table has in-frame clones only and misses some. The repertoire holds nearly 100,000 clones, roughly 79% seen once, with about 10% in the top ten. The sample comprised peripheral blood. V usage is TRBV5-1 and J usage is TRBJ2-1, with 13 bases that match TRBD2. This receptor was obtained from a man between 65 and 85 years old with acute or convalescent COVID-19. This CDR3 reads CASSLTSGGAYNEQFF. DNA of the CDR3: TGCGCCAGCAGCTTGACTAGCGGGGGGGCATACAATGAGCAGTTCTTC.